Listed here are 9 T cell receptor beta chains from one sample, sequenced in a study of cytomegalovirus exposure and HLA in healthy donors. 13 Jbeta primers and 60 Vbeta primers were used for the PCR. Assay used: immunoSEQ multiplex PCR; TCRdb lists only in-frame clones, some missing. This sample carries tens of thousands of clones, around 78% of them seen once, and the ten largest clones take about 6.5%. The source material was PBMCs. Source of these receptors: a man aged 45-65 years in good health and CMV-seronegative.

Points on this clone: The sample carries other DNA sequences with the same CDR3. The rearrangement links TRBV27 to TRBJ2-1, with 11 positions matching TRBD2. With 7 bases clipped from V and 3 bases from J, the junction kept 5 bases outside the gene matches. CDR3 size: 15 residues. CDR1 MNHEY and CDR2 SMNVEV come from the germline V gene (reference sequence). The CDR3 sequence: CASTPGTSGYNEQFF. CDR3 in DNA: TGTGCCAGCACCCCCGGGACTAGCGGCTACAATGAGCAGTTCTTC.

The V and J genes are TRBV7-9 and TRBJ2-1; 8 nucleotides align to TRBD2. Germline V gene sequence: CDR1 SEHNR, CDR2 FQNEAQ (reference sequence). The CDR3 totals 19 residues. The J segment lost 8 bases and the V segment lost 5 bases, leaving 23 bases of the junction unmatched. The CDR3 DNA reads TGTGCCAGCAGCCATCTCGTGGGGTCCGGGGGGGTCGTTCGCGATGAGCAGTTCTTC. Translated, it gives CASSHLVGSGGVVRDEQFF.

The rearrangement links TRBV7-8 to TRBJ2-5, with TRBD2 matching 8 bases. This CDR3 comprises 14 residues. V lost 7 bases to trimming and J lost 5 bases; unmatched junction nucleotides: 9. The germline gives CDR1 SGHVS, CDR2 FQNEAQ. CDR3 nucleotides: TGTGCCAGCATCTCCCGAGCGGGGGAGGAGACCCAGTACTTC. Translated: CASISRAGEETQYF.

This clone appeared once. V usage is TRBV4-2 and J usage is TRBJ2-2, with 10 bases aligning to TRBD2. Germline lookup yields CDR1 LGHNA and CDR2 YNFKEQ. Trimming took 0 bases from V and 5 from J; bases not matched to a gene: 12. The CDR3 spans 19 residues. CDR3: CASSQDLPRASGRTGELFF. DNA of the CDR3: TGTGCCAGCAGCCAAGATCTCCCCAGGGCTAGCGGGAGAACCGGGGAGCTGTTTTTT.

V gene TRBV28 combines with J gene TRBJ2-7, with 9 nucleotides matching TRBD1. Per the germline V gene, CDR1 is MDHEN and CDR2 is SYDVKM. The CDR3 extends over 14 amino acids. The V gene end was trimmed by 6 bases and the J gene end by 7 bases; junction bases not matched to a gene: 10. The CDR3 nucleotides are TGTGCCAGCAGCTACCGGGACAGGGTTGATGAGCAGTACTTC. Translation: CASSYRDRVDEQYF.

The rearrangement links TRBV6-5 to TRBJ1-6; TRBD1 is a possible D gene (6 bases). The CDR3 consists of 15 residues. Germline loops: CDR1 MNHEY, CDR2 SVGAGI. The V end was cut by 1 base, the J end by 5 bases, with 9 bases between. In DNA form, the CDR3 reads TGTGCCAGCAGTTACTACGGACAGAATAATTCACCCCTCCACTTT. Protein sequence: CASSYYGQNNSPLHF.

This clone came up a few times. V gene TRBV19 combines with J gene TRBJ2-6; unclear D gene. The germline CDR1 and CDR2 sequences are LNHDA and SQIVND (reference sequence). The CDR3 has 16 amino acids. V lost 4 bases to trimming and J lost 4 bases, with 14 bases between them. The CDR3 DNA is TGTGCCAGTAGTAGGGCAGGTGCGTACGGGGCCAACGTCCTGACTTTC. Protein sequence: CASSRAGAYGANVLTF.

The chain carries TRBV7-2 and TRBJ2-4, with TRBD2 as a possible D gene (6 bases). V dropped 5 bases and J dropped 5 bases, with 19 bases sitting between them. The CDR3 is made up of 16 amino acids. The V gene's germline CDR1 is SGHTA and CDR2 FQGNSA. The CDR3 coding sequence is TGTGCCAGCAGCCCGGGACTTTTGCAACCCCAAAACATTCAGTACTTC. Translated: CASSPGLLQPQNIQYF.

As to this clone: At one of its ends the junction is not consistent with the germline gene, which may arise from a read error. The rearrangement uses TRBV25-1 and TRBJ2-5; no firm D call. Looked up from germline, CDR1 is MGHDK and CDR2 is SYGVNS. The CDR3 runs 13 residues. CDR3 amino acids: CVSSGETGETQYF. The CDR3 nucleotides read TGTGTCAGCAGTGGTGAAACGGGAGAGACCCAGTACTTC.